The present T cell receptor beta chain was sequenced within a study of cytomegalovirus exposure and HLA in healthy donors. Amplification used 60 Vbeta primers and 13 Jbeta primers. Profiling relied on immunoSEQ multiplex PCR, and the TCRdb table lists in-frame clones only, not all of them. The sample has 170,000 or so clones; more than 80% are singletons. This clone was recorded a few times. With 2 bases removed from V and 0 bases from J, the gap between germline ends came to 5 bases. From germline, CDR1 is MGHRA and CDR2 YSYEKL. This CDR3 contains 14 residues. The chain has TRBV4-1 and TRBJ1-5, with no clear D. Specimen: PBMCs. This clonotype originated in a man aged 18 to 30 in good health and CMV-seronegative. CDR3 DNA: TGCGCCAGCAGCCAACTGTTTAGCAATCAGCCCCAGCATTTT. Residues: CASSQLFSNQPQHF.